One TCR beta chain is described in this entry. Its cognate antigen is unknown. Per germline, CDR1 SGHRS and CDR2 YFSETQ. CDR3 size: 18 residues. The V and J ends lost 4 bases and 4 bases, in that order; junction bases with no gene match: 13. Here immunoSEQ multiplex PCR was the method, and the copy in TCRdb shows in-frame clones only, minus some. The data contain 140,000 to 150,000 clones, about 95% of them seen just once; the ten biggest clones take up approximately 2%. This sample was taken from a study of cytomegalovirus exposure and HLA in healthy donors. Overall study findings and caveats: The TCR clusters that emerged in the first cohort tended, a later analysis found, to co-occur in the 110 or so validation repertoires.

The sequence derives from a man between 18 and 35 years old in good health and CMV-seropositive. Sequencing input: PBMCs. The rearrangement uses TRBV5-1 and TRBJ2-2, with 10 bases fitting TRBD2. The CDR3 protein is CASSLTASGSVSTGELFF. DNA for the CDR3: TGCGCCAGCAGCCTTACGGCTAGCGGGAGTGTGAGCACCGGGGAGCTGTTTTTT.